This is a list of T cell receptor beta chains from one sample in a study of cytomegalovirus exposure and HLA in healthy donors. TCRdb keeps only in-frame clones here, not all; method: immunoSEQ multiplex PCR. The repertoire holds 120,000 or so clones, with approximately 87% as singletons. Sequenced input: PBMCs. The source of these receptors is a man aged 18 to 29 in good health and CMV-seropositive. CDR3s include the opening cysteine and the closing phenylalanine or tryptophan. The D gene is left open where the match is weak. Size values are once, few and many counts, or a class for expanded clones, and some rows have none.

J: TRBJ1-2
size: NA
V: TRBV4-1
D: NA
DNA: TGCGCCAGCAGCTCCCGTACTGACACAGGGGGCTACACCTTC
CDR3: CASSSRTDTGGYTF

J: TRBJ1-1
size: NA
V: TRBV7-9
D: NA
DNA: TGTGCCAGCAGCTCGGACAGACAGAAGGAAGCTTTCTTT
CDR3: CASSSDRQKEAFF

J: TRBJ2-3
size: NA
V: TRBV7-9
D: TRBD2
DNA: TGTGCCAGCAGCGAACTGGCTAGCGGTACAGATACGCAGTATTTT
CDR3: CASSELASGTDTQYF

J: TRBJ1-3
size: NA
V: TRBV28
D: NA
DNA: TGTGCCAGCAGTTACTCCCCCACGAGCTCTGGAAACACCATATATTTT
CDR3: CASSYSPTSSGNTIYF

J: TRBJ1-1
size: NA
V: TRBV11-2
D: NA
DNA: TGTGCCAGCAGCTCCCTTCGACAAGGTTTGAACACTGAAGCTTTCTTT
CDR3: CASSSLRQGLNTEAFF

J: TRBJ2-2
size: NA
V: TRBV5-1
D: NA
DNA: TGCGCCAGCAGCCCCTCCCGACAGACTAACACCGGGGAGCTGTTTTTT
CDR3: CASSPSRQTNTGELFF

J: TRBJ1-5
size: NA
V: TRBV7-9
D: NA
DNA: TGTGCCAGCAGCTTTTGGAGTGGCGGGCAGCCCCAGCATTTT
CDR3: CASSFWSGGQPQHF

J: TRBJ1-1
size: once
V: TRBV18
D: TRBD1
DNA: TGTGCCAGCTCACCTCCCATGACAGGGGGCGAAGCTTTCTTT
CDR3: CASSPPMTGGEAFF

J: TRBJ2-5
size: NA
V: TRBV9
D: TRBD2
DNA: TGTGCCAGCAGCGCCGGGACTAGCGGGGGAAAGACCCAGTACTTC
CDR3: CASSAGTSGGKTQYF

J: TRBJ1-1
size: NA
V: TRBV6-4
D: NA
DNA: TGTGCCAGCAGTTCGGGACAGAACACTGAAGCTTTCTTT
CDR3: CASSSGQNTEAFF

J: TRBJ2-7
size: NA
V: TRBV4-1
D: NA
DNA: TGCGCCAGCAGCCAAGGCCTCCAGGTCCCGCTCTACGAGCAGTACTTC
CDR3: CASSQGLQVPLYEQYF

J: TRBJ2-7
size: NA
V: TRBV7-9
D: TRBD1
DNA: TGTGCCAGCAGCTCCCCTCGGACAGGGGACCCCTACGAGCAGTACTTC
CDR3: CASSSPRTGDPYEQYF

J: TRBJ2-7
size: NA
V: TRBV10-3
D: TRBD1
DNA: TGTGCCATCAGTGAGTCGACCGGGACAGCGAGCCACGAGCAGTACTTC
CDR3: CAISESTGTASHEQYF

J: TRBJ2-7
size: NA
V: TRBV19
D: TRBD1
DNA: TGTGCCAGTAGGGAACAGGGGGCCTACGAGCAGTACTTC
CDR3: CASREQGAYEQYF

J: TRBJ2-5
size: NA
V: TRBV27
D: NA
DNA: TGTGCCAGCAGTGGAGCCTCGAGGGAGGAGACCCAGTACTTC
CDR3: CASSGASREETQYF

J: TRBJ2-7
size: NA
V: TRBV27
D: NA
DNA: TGTGCCAGCGGAATTTCCCCAGGGGCCCACGAGCAGTACTTC
CDR3: CASGISPGAHEQYF

J: TRBJ1-2
size: NA
V: TRBV4-1
D: NA
DNA: TGCGCCAGCAGCCAAGGGAAGACTTATGGCTACACCTTC
CDR3: CASSQGKTYGYTF

J: TRBJ2-7
size: NA
V: TRBV6-1
D: TRBD1
DNA: TGTGCCAGCAGTGAAGAAACAGGGGGCTCCTACGAGCAGTACTTC
CDR3: CASSEETGGSYEQYF

J: TRBJ1-2
size: once
V: TRBV2
D: TRBD1
DNA: TGTGCCAGCAGTGTTTGGGACAGGTCGGATGGCTACACCTTC
CDR3: CASSVWDRSDGYTF

J: TRBJ2-1
size: NA
V: TRBV11-2
D: TRBD2
DNA: TGTGCCAGCAGCTTGCCTAGCGGGGCCAATGAGCAGTTCTTC
CDR3: CASSLPSGANEQFF

J: TRBJ2-6
size: NA
V: TRBV29-1
D: TRBD1
DNA: TGCAGCGTTTCGACAGGGCTCCGCTCTGGGGCCAACGTCCTGACTTTC
CDR3: CSVSTGLRSGANVLTF

J: TRBJ1-3
size: NA
V: TRBV7-3
D: TRBD1
DNA: TGTGCCAGCAGCTTGACAGGGGGCTCTGGAAACACCATATATTTT
CDR3: CASSLTGGSGNTIYF

J: TRBJ1-2
size: NA
V: TRBV6-5
D: NA
DNA: TGTGCCAGCAGCCTCGGGGGCTATGGCTACACCTTC
CDR3: CASSLGGYGYTF

J: TRBJ1-4
size: NA
V: TRBV7-6
D: NA
DNA: TGTGCCAGCAGCCTCTTGGGGCTTGAAAAACTGTTTTTT
CDR3: CASSLLGLEKLFF

J: TRBJ1-6
size: once
V: TRBV9
D: NA
DNA: TGTGCCAGCAGCGGAACGGGCTATAATTCACCCCTCCACTTT
CDR3: CASSGTGYNSPLHF

J: TRBJ2-7
size: NA
V: TRBV4-1
D: NA
DNA: TGCGCCAGCAGCCAAGTTCTGGGACAAAACTACGAGCAGTACTTC
CDR3: CASSQVLGQNYEQYF

J: TRBJ1-6
size: NA
V: TRBV28
D: TRBD1
DNA: TGTGCCAGCAGTTTCGGTGGACAGGGGGCCCCCTATAATTCACCCCTCCACTTT
CDR3: CASSFGGQGAPYNSPLHF

J: TRBJ1-5
size: NA
V: TRBV6-1
D: TRBD1
DNA: TGTGCCAGCAACGGGGACAGGGAGGCGGAGGAGCCCCAGCATTTT
CDR3: CASNGDREAEEPQHF

J: TRBJ2-3
size: few
V: TRBV5-1
D: NA
DNA: TGCGCCAGCTTCCTGGAGGGGCACGATACGCAGTATTTT
CDR3: CASFLEGHDTQYF

J: TRBJ2-7
size: NA
V: TRBV28
D: NA
DNA: TGTGCCAGCAGCTCCGAGGCCCCCTACGAGCAGTACTTC
CDR3: CASSSEAPYEQYF

J: TRBJ1-6
size: once
V: TRBV2
D: TRBD1
DNA: TGTGCCAGCAGGCACCCCGGGACAGGGTTAAATTCACCCCTCCACTTT
CDR3: CASRHPGTGLNSPLHF

J: TRBJ1-1
size: few
V: TRBV19
D: NA
DNA: TGTGCCGCGCGAGCGGACACTGAAGCTTTCTTT
CDR3: CAARADTEAFF

J: TRBJ1-2
size: NA
V: TRBV19
D: NA
DNA: TGTGCCAGTAGTATCTCGGGTGACTATGGCTACACCTTC
CDR3: CASSISGDYGYTF

J: TRBJ1-1
size: NA
V: TRBV30
D: NA
DNA: TGTGCCTGGAGTATTCTCGGGGGTACTGAAGCTTTCTTT
CDR3: CAWSILGGTEAFF

J: TRBJ1-6
size: NA
V: TRBV28
D: NA
DNA: TGTGCCAGCAGTGGGATCCTCCGACAGAATTCACCCCTCCACTTT
CDR3: CASSGILRQNSPLHF

J: TRBJ2-3
size: NA
V: TRBV6-6
D: NA
DNA: TGTGCCAGCAGTGACAACACAGATACGCAGTATTTT
CDR3: CASSDNTDTQYF

J: TRBJ2-7
size: NA
V: TRBV5-1
D: NA
DNA: TGCGCCAGCAGCCCACCCGGGGGGACAAGTTACGAGCAGTACTTC
CDR3: CASSPPGGTSYEQYF

J: TRBJ2-5
size: NA
V: TRBV30
D: NA
DNA: TGTGCCTGGAGAGGGGATTCAGGGACCCAGTACTTC
CDR3: CAWRGDSGTQYF

J: TRBJ1-1
size: few
V: TRBV4-1
D: NA
DNA: TGCGCCAGCAGCCAGTTACGGACAGCAACTGAAGCTTTCTTT
CDR3: CASSQLRTATEAFF

J: TRBJ2-1
size: NA
V: TRBV7-9
D: NA
DNA: TGTGCCAGCAGTCCGGACAGTCTCCCCTACAATGAGCAGTTCTTC
CDR3: CASSPDSLPYNEQFF

J: TRBJ1-1
size: once
V: TRBV19
D: NA
DNA: TGTGCCAGTAGTATGGGGGGCACTGAAGCTTTCTTT
CDR3: CASSMGGTEAFF

J: TRBJ1-1
size: NA
V: TRBV30
D: TRBD1
DNA: TGTGCCTGGAGTGAACAGGGGGTCACTGAAGCTTTCTTT
CDR3: CAWSEQGVTEAFF

J: TRBJ2-2
size: few
V: TRBV6-6
D: NA
DNA: TGTGCCAGCAGTCCCCCTCAGGGCTCCGGGGAGCTGTTTTTT
CDR3: CASSPPQGSGELFF

J: TRBJ1-2
size: once
V: TRBV25-1
D: NA
DNA: TGTGCCAGCCATACGACAGCCGCTAACTATGGCTACACCTTC
CDR3: CASHTTAANYGYTF

J: TRBJ2-1
size: NA
V: TRBV27
D: TRBD1
DNA: TGTGCCAGCAGTTTACCACGGACAGGGGAAAATGAGCAGTTCTTC
CDR3: CASSLPRTGENEQFF

J: TRBJ1-6
size: NA
V: TRBV11-3
D: NA
DNA: TGTGCCAGCAGCGCTTACGGGAATAATTCACCCCTCCACTTT
CDR3: CASSAYGNNSPLHF

J: TRBJ1-3
size: NA
V: TRBV9
D: NA
DNA: TGTGCCAGCAGCGCGGGGGGGGGTTCTGGAAACACCATATATTTT
CDR3: CASSAGGGSGNTIYF

J: TRBJ2-7
size: NA
V: TRBV2
D: TRBD1
DNA: TGTGCCAGCAGTGCGGGGGCAGGGGGCTGGGACGAGCAGTACTTC
CDR3: CASSAGAGGWDEQYF

J: TRBJ2-3
size: NA
V: TRBV14
D: TRBD2
DNA: TGTGCCAGCAGCCAAGTGACTAGCGGGGGTTATACGCAGTATTTT
CDR3: CASSQVTSGGYTQYF

J: TRBJ2-3
size: NA
V: TRBV28
D: NA
DNA: TGTGCCAGCAGTTTAATTAAGGAGGCGCAGTATTTT
CDR3: CASSLIKEAQYF

J: TRBJ1-1
size: NA
V: TRBV11-2
D: NA
DNA: TGTGCCAGCAGCTCCCTACGGGGGAAGAACACTGAAGCTTTCTTT
CDR3: CASSSLRGKNTEAFF

J: TRBJ1-2
size: once
V: TRBV30
D: NA
DNA: TGTGCCTGGAGTGGGCTTTATGGCTACACCTTC
CDR3: CAWSGLYGYTF

J: TRBJ2-5
size: few
V: TRBV12-5
D: NA
DNA: TGTGCTAGTGGGCCCCAGGGAGGAGAGACCCAGTACTTC
CDR3: CASGPQGGETQYF

J: TRBJ2-1
size: NA
V: TRBV9
D: NA
DNA: TGTGCCAGCAGCGTGGTACAGGGCCCCTACAATGAGCAGTTCTTC
CDR3: CASSVVQGPYNEQFF